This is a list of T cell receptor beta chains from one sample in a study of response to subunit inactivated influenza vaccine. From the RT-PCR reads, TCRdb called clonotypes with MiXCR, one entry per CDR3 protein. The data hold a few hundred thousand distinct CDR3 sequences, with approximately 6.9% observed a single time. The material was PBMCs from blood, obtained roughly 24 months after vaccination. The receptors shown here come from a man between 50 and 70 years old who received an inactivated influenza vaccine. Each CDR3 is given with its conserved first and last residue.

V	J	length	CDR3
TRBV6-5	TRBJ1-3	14	CASSSRTVGNTIYF
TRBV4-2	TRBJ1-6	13	CASSTGVNSPLHF
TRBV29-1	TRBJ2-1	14	CSVEGTSGSYEQFF
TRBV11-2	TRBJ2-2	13	CASSFATTGELFF
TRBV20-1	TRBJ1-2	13	CSARDRVSYGYTF
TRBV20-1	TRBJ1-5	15	CSARDMGGNNQPQHF
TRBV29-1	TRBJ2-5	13	CSVEDGPKLTQYF
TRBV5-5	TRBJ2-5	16	CASSLELAGGRETQYF
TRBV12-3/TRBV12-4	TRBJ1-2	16	CASSPLLGEVGYGYTF
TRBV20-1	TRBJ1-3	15	CSARAGSSSGNTIYF
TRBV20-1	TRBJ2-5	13	CSARGQGLETQYF
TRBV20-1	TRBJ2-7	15	CSARDIAGGFYEQYF
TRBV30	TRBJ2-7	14	CAWSVGTGAYEQYF
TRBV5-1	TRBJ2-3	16	CASSGGSGSGTDTQYF
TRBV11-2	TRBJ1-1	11	CASSRNKLAFF
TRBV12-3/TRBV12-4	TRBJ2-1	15	CASSLVAQGAHEQFF
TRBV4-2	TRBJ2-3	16	CASSQGASGTRDTQYF
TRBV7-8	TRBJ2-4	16	CASSEGHQLAKNIQYF
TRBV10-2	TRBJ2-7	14	CASSESLHSYEQYF
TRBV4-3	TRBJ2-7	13	CASSPDRGYEQYF
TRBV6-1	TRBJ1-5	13	CASSERGNQPQHF
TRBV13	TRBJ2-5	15	CASSRLAGSQETQYF
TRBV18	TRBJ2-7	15	CASSPRDRNTYEQYF
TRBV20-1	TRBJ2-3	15	CSAIGSGDGTDTQYF
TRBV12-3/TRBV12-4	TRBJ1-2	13	CASTGGANYGYTF
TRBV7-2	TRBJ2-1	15	CASSLSTSGYNEQFF
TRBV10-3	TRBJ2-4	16	CAISEGEAVAKNIQYF
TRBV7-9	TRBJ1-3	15	CASSPRTGFGNTIYF
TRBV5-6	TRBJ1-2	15	CASSGQGRANYGYTF
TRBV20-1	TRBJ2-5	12	CSALTSGETQYF
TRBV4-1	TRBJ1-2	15	CASSQDPQGARGYTF
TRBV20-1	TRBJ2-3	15	CSARADRVTTDTQYF
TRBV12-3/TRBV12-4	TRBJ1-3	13	CASSWYIGNTIYF
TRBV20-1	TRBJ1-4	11	CSAQGDEKLFF
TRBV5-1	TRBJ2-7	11	CASSLDYEQYF
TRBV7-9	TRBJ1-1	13	CASSLQGKTEAFF
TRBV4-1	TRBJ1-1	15	CASSPGGGRRAEAFF
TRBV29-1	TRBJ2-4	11	CSVPILGVPYF
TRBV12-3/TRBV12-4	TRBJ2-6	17	CASCPGTGVSGANVLTF
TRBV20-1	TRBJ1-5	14	CSANEGQFNQPQHF
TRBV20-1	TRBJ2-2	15	CSVRHQGIDTGELFF
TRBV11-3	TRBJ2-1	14	CASSLGQINNEQFF
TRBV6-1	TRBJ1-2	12	CASSELLCGYTF